This T cell receptor beta chain was found in a study of CD8+ T cells in alopecia areata. Overall study: Treatment of the treated patients consisted of oral tofacitinib, 5 to 10 mg twice daily.

As regards this clone: What it binds is not known.

Investigators isolated RNA and reverse transcribed it into cDNA to act as the sequencing template. Sequencing was performed with immunoSEQ multiplex PCR; in TCRdb, only in-frame clones are kept and a portion is missing. The sample holds 180,000 or so clones; less than 70% are singletons and the top ten take approximately 11%. Study outcomes and limitations: The study found that many expanded lesional clones persisted in scalp and blood during tofacitinib.

The treatment was: oral pan-JAK inhibitor, 5-10 mg twice daily. The material sequenced was CD8+ T cells sorted from blood, taken at week 24, from a patient treated with tofacitinib. The receptor was isolated from a human donor with alopecia areata.

The CDR3 nucleotides are TGTGCCAGCAGCGGAGCGGGACCTCAAGAGACCCAGTACTTC. This encodes CASSGAGPQETQYF. The chain combines TRBV9 with TRBJ2-5; TRBD2 aligns across 7 bases. Trimming took 3 bases from V and 2 from J; bases not matched to a gene: 4. Looked up from germline, CDR1 is SGDLS and CDR2 is YYNGEE. This CDR3 has 14 amino acids.